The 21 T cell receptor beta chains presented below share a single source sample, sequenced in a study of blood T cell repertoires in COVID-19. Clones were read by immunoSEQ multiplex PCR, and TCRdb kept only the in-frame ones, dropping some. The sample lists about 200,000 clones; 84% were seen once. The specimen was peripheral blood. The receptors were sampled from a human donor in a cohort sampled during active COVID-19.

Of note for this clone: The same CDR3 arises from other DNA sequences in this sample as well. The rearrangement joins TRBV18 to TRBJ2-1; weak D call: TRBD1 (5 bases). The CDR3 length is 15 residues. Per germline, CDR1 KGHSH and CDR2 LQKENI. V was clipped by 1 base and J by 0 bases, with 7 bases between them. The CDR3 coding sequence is TGTGCCAGCTCACCACTCCAGGGCTCCTACAATGAGCAGTTCTTC. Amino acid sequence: CASSPLQGSYNEQFF.

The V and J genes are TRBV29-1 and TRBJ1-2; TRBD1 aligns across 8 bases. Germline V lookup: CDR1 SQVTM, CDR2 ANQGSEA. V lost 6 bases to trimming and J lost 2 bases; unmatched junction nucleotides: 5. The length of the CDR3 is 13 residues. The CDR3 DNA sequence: TGCAGCGTGATTGGACAGGGCAACTATGGCTACACCTTC. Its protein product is CSVIGQGNYGYTF.

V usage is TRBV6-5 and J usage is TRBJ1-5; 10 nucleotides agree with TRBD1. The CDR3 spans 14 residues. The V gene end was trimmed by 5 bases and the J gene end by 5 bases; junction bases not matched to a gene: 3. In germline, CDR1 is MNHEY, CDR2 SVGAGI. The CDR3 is CASSRDRGYQPQHF. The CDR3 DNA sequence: TGTGCCAGCAGTAGGGACAGGGGTTATCAGCCCCAGCATTTT.

DNA for the CDR3: TGTGCCAGTAGTACCCAACCGGGGGCAACTAATGAAAAACTGTTTTTT. Its protein is CASSTQPGATNEKLFF. The chain recombines TRBV19 with TRBJ1-4; D possibly corresponds to TRBD1 (5 bases). From germline, CDR1 is LNHDA and CDR2 SQIVND (reference sequence). Trimming removed 4 bases from V and 0 bases from J, with 12 bases in between. This CDR3 has 16 residues.

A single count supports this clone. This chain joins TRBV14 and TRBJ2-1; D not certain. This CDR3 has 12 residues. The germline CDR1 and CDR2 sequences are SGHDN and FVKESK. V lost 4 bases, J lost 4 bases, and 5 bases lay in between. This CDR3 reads CASSRSYNEQFF. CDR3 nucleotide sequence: TGTGCCAGCAGCCGGAGTTACAATGAGCAGTTCTTC.

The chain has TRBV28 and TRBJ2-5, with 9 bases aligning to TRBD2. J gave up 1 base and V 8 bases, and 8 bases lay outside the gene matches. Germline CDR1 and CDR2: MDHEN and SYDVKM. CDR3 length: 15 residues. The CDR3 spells CASCPGGRVQETQYF. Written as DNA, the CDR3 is TGTGCCAGCTGTCCCGGCGGGAGGGTCCAAGAGACCCAGTACTTC.

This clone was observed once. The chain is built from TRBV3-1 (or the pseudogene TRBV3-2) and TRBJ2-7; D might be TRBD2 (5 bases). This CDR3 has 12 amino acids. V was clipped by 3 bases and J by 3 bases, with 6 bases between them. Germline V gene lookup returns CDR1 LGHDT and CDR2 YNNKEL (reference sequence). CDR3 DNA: TGTGCCAGCAGCCACCGGGGCTACGAGCAGTACTTC. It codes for CASSHRGYEQYF.

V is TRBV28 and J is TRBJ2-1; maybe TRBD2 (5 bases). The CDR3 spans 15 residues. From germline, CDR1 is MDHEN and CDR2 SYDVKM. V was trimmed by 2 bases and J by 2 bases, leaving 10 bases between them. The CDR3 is CASSLPGWAYNEQFF. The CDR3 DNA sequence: TGTGCCAGCAGTTTACCGGGGTGGGCCTACAATGAGCAGTTCTTC.

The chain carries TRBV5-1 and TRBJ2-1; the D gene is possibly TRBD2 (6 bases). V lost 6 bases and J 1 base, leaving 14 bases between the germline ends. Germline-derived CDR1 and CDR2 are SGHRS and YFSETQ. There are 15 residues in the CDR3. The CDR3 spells CASTGGTISYNEQFF. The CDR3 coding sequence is TGCGCCAGCACCGGCGGGACCATTTCCTACAATGAGCAGTTCTTC.

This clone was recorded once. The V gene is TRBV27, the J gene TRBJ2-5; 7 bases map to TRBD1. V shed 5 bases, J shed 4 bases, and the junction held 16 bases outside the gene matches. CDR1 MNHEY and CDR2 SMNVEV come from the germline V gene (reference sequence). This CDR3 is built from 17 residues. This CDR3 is CASSPWTRQGWIETQYF. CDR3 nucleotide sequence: TGTGCCAGCAGTCCATGGACCCGACAGGGTTGGATAGAGACCCAGTACTTC.

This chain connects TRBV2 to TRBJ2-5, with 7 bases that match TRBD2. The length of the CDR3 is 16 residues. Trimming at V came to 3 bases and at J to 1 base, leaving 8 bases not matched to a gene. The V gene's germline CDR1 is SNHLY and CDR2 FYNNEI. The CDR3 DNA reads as TGTGCCAGCAGTGACCCCCCGGGACTATCCCAAGAGACCCAGTACTTC. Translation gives CASSDPPGLSQETQYF.

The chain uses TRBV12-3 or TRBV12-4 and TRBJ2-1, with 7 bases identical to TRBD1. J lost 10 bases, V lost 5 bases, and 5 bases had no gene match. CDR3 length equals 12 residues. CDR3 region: CASSIRQGEQFF. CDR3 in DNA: TGTGCCAGCAGTATCCGACAGGGCGAGCAGTTCTTC.

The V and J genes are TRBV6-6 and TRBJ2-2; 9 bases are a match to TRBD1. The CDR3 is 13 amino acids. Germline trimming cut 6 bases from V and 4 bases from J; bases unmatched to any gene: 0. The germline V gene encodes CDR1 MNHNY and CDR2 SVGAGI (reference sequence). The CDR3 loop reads CASRDRGTGELFF. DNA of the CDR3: TGTGCCAGCAGGGACAGGGGCACCGGGGAGCTGTTTTTT.

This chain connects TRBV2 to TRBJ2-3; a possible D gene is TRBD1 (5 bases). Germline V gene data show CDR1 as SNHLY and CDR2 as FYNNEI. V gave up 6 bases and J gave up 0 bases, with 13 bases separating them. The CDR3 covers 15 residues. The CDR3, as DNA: TGTGCCAGCAGCGCTCAGGGTTCTAGCACAGATACGCAGTATTTT. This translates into CASSAQGSSTDTQYF.

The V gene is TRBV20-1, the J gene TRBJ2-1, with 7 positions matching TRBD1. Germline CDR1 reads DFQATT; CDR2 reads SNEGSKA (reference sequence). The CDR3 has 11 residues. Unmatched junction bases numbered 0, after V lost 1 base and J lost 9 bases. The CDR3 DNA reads TGCAGTGCTAGAGCAGGGGGTGAGCAGTTCTTC. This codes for CSARAGGEQFF.

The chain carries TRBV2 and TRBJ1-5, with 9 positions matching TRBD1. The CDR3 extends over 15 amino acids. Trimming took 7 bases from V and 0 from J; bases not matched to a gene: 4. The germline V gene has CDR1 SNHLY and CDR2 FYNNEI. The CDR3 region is CASTPDRGSNQPQHF. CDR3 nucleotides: TGTGCCAGCACCCCGGACAGGGGTAGCAATCAGCCCCAGCATTTT. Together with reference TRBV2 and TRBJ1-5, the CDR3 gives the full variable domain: EPEVTQTPSHQVTQMGQEVILRCVPISNHLYFYWYRQILGQKVEFLVSFYNNEISEKSEIFDDQFSVERPDGSNFTLKIRSTKLEDSAMYFCASTPDRGSNQPQHFGDGTRLSIL.

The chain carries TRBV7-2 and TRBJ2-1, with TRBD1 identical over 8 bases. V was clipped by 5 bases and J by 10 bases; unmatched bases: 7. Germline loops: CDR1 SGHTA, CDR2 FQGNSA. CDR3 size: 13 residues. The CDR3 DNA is TGTGCCAGCAGCACTGCAGGGGGCCGGGAGCAGTTCTTC. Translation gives CASSTAGGREQFF.

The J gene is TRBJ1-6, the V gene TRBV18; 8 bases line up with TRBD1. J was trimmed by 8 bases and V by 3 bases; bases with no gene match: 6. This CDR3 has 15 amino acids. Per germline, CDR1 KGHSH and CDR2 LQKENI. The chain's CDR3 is CASSPRQGRDSPLHF. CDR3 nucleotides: TGTGCCAGCTCACCTCGACAGGGGAGGGATTCACCCCTCCACTTT.

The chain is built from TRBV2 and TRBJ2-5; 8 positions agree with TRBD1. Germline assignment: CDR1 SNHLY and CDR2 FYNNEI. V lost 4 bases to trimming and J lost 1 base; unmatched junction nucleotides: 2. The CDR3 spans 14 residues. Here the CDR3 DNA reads TGTGCCAGCAGTGGACAGGGGATCCAAGAGACCCAGTACTTC. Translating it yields CASSGQGIQETQYF.

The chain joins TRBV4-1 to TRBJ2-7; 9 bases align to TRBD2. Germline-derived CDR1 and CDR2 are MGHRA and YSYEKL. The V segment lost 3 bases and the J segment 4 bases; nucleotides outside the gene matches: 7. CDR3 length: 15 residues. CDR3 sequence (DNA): TGCGCCAGCAGCCACCGTAGCGGGAGACCTTACGAGCAGTACTTC. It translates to CASSHRSGRPYEQYF.

CDR3 bases: TGCGCCAGCAGCCCCGGGACAGGGGTCACCGGGGAGCTGTTTTTT. This gives the protein CASSPGTGVTGELFF. The chain couples TRBV5-1 to TRBJ2-2; 10 nucleotides agree with TRBD1. Germline V gives CDR1 SGHRS, CDR2 YFSETQ. The ends lost 4 bases at V and 4 bases at J; junction bases unmatched: 4. This CDR3 is built from 15 residues.